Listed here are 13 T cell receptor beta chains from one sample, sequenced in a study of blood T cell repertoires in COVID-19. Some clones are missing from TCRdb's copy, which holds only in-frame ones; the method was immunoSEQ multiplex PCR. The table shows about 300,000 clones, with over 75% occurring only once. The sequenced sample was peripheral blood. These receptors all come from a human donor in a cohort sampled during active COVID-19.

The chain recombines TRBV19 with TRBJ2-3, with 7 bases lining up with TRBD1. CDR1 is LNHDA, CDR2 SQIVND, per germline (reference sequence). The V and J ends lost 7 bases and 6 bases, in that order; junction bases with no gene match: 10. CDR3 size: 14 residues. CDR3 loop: CASNRQGSTDTQYF. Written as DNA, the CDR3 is TGTGCCAGTAATAGACAGGGAAGTACCGATACGCAGTATTTT.

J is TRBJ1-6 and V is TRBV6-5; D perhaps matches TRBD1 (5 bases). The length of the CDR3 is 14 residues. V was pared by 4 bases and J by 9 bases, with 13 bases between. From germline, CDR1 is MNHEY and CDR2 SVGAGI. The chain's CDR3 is CASSFDRRASPLHF. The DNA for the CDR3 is TGTGCCAGCAGTTTCGACAGACGGGCTTCACCCCTCCACTTT.

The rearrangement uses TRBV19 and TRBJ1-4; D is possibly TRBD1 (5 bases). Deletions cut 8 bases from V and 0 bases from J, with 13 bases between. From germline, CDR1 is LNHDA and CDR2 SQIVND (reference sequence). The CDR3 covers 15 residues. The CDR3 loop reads CASSELQATNEKLFF. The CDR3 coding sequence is TGTGCCAGTTCAGAGTTACAGGCAACTAATGAAAAACTGTTTTTT.

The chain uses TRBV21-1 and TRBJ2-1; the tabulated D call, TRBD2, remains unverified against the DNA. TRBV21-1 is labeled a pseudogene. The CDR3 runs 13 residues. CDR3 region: CASSKVAQREQFF. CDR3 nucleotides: TGTGCCAGCAGCAAAGTGGCCCAGCGGGAGCAGTTCTTC.

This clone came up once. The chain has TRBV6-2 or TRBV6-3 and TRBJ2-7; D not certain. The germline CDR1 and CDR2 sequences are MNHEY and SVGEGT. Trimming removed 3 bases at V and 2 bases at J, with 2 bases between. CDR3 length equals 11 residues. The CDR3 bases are TGTGCCAGCAGTTATACCTACGAGCAGTACTTC. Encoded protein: CASSYTYEQYF.

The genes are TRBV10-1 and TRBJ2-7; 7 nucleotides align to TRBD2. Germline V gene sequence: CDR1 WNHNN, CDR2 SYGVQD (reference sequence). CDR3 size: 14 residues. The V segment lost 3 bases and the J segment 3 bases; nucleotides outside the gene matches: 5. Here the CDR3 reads CASSDGGSNYEQYF. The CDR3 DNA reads TGCGCCAGCAGTGACGGGGGGTCGAACTACGAGCAGTACTTC.

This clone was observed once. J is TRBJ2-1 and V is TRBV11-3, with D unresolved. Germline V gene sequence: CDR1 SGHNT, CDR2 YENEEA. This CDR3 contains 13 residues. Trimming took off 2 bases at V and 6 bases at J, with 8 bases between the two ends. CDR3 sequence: CASSLMTINEQFF. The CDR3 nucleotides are TGTGCCAGCAGCTTAATGACAATCAATGAGCAGTTCTTC.

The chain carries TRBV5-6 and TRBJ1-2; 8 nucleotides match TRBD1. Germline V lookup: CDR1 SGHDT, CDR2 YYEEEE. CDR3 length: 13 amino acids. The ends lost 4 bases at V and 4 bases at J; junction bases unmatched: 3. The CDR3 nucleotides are TGTGCCAGCAGCAAACAGGGGGTCTATGGCTACACCTTC. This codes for CASSKQGVYGYTF.

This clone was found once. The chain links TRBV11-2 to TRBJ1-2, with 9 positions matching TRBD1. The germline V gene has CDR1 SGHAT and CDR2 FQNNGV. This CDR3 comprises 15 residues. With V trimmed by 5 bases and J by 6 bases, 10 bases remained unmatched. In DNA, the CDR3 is TGTGCCAGCAGCCCCACCCGGACAGGGGACCATGGCTACACCTTC. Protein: CASSPTRTGDHGYTF.

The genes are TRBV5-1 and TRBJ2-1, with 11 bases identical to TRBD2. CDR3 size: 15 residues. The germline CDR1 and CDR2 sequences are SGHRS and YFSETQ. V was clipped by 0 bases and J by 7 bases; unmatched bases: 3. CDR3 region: CASSLGGTSGNEQFF. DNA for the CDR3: TGCGCCAGCAGCTTGGGAGGGACTAGCGGTAATGAGCAGTTCTTC.

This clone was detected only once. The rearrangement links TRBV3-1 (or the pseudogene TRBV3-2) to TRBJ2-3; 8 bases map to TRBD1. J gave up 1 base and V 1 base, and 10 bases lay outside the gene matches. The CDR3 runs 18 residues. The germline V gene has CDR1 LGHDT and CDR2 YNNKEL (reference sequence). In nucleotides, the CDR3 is TGTGCCAGCAGCCAAGGAGCTGGGACAGGCCTCCGCACAGATACGCAGTATTTT. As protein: CASSQGAGTGLRTDTQYF.

The CDR3 sequence is CAISPGSGANVLTF. The CDR3 nucleotides are TGTGCCATCAGCCCAGGGTCAGGGGCCAACGTCCTGACTTTC. The V call is TRBV10-3, the J call TRBJ2-6; TRBD1 is a possible D gene (5 bases). CDR1 and CDR2 (germline): ENHRY, SYGVKD. The V and J ends lost 6 bases and 4 bases respectively, with 10 bases between them. CDR3 size: 14 residues.

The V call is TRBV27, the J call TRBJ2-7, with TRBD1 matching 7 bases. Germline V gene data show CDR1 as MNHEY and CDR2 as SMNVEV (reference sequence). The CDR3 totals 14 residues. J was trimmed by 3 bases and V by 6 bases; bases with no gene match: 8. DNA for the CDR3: TGTGCCAGCAGCTACGGGACAGAGCTCTACGAGCAGTACTTC. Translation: CASSYGTELYEQYF.